The 22 T cell receptor beta chains below were found in one sample sequenced in a study of sequential checkpoint blockade in melanoma. Clones were read by immunoSEQ multiplex PCR, and TCRdb kept only the in-frame ones, dropping some. The sample consists of some 5,000 clones, approximately 19% of them appearing once. The treatment denotes: randomized to nivolumab then ipilimumab (arm A) or the reverse (arm B). Sequenced here: tumor tissue (inferred from file names), sampled from a patient given nivolumab and ipilimumab in sequence. The receptors shown here come from a human donor with melanoma.

This clone was counted at least ten times. The same CDR3 can be traced to other DNA sequences in this sample. The chain employs TRBV28 and TRBJ1-5, with D unclear. This CDR3 is 12 amino acids long. Trimming took off 6 bases at V and 4 bases at J, with 7 bases between the two ends. Germline V gene data show CDR1 as MDHEN and CDR2 as SYDVKM. CDR3 amino acids: CASRGGNQPQHF. Written as DNA, the CDR3 is TGTGCCAGCAGGGGAGGAAATCAGCCCCAGCATTTT.

The rearrangement links TRBV28 to TRBJ1-1, with 8 bases fitting TRBD1. Germline CDR1 is MDHEN and CDR2 is SYDVKM. The CDR3 has 14 amino acids. Trimming removed 3 bases from V and 1 base from J; junction bases left unmatched: 1. CDR3 protein: CASSFQGANTEAFF. CDR3 in DNA: TGTGCCAGCAGTTTTCAGGGGGCGAACACTGAAGCTTTCTTT.

The chain uses TRBV9 and TRBJ2-2; D might be TRBD2 (7 bases). This CDR3 region has 15 residues. Germline V lookup: CDR1 SGDLS, CDR2 YYNGEE. The V end lost 0 bases, the J end lost 7 bases, and 13 bases lay between the germline ends. The CDR3 DNA follows: TGTGCCAGCAGCGTAGCGTCGGGGGGCCACGGGGAGCTGTTTTTT. As protein: CASSVASGGHGELFF.

This clone was counted between two and nine times. The genes are TRBV7-1 and TRBJ1-6; D gene ambiguous. TRBV7-1 carries the ORF label, with uncertain function. V was clipped by 5 bases and J by 9 bases, with 11 bases between them. This CDR3 region has 13 residues. CDR3 sequence (DNA): TGTGCCAGCAGCCCCCAGTTTGGTTCACCCCTCCACTTT. Its translation is CASSPQFGSPLHF.

V is TRBV5-1 and J is TRBJ2-7; possibly TRBD2 for D (5 bases). V was trimmed by 3 bases and J by 0 bases, leaving 10 bases between them. The CDR3 loop spans 14 amino acids. Germline-derived CDR1 and CDR2 are SGHRS and YFSETQ. The CDR3 is CASSSRALSYEQYF. The CDR3 DNA follows: TGCGCCAGCAGCTCGCGGGCCCTCTCCTACGAGCAGTACTTC.

This clone was picked up many times. The chain carries TRBV6-8 and TRBJ2-7; 7 nucleotides match TRBD1. The V and J ends lost 6 bases and 1 base, in that order; junction bases with no gene match: 9. Germline-derived CDR1 and CDR2 are MNHGY and SAAAGT. The CDR3 covers 15 residues. The chain's CDR3 is CASSFTGTASYEQYF. Written as DNA, the CDR3 is TGTGCCAGCAGCTTTACCGGGACAGCATCCTACGAGCAGTACTTC.

In its sample, this clone ranks as medium-sized. The chain employs TRBV10-2 and TRBJ1-1; D might be TRBD1 (5 bases). CDR3 length: 14 amino acids. The V gene's germline CDR1 is WSHSY and CDR2 SAAADI. The germline V and J ends were trimmed by 5 bases and 5 bases, with 15 bases remaining between them. The CDR3 reads CASSPGIWGTEAFF. CDR3 bases: TGCGCCAGCAGTCCTGGCATCTGGGGGACTGAAGCTTTCTTT.

The chain links TRBV18 to TRBJ1-4; D is ambiguous. The germline gives CDR1 KGHSH, CDR2 LQKENI. The CDR3 consists of 14 residues. Trimming removed 3 bases at V and 4 bases at J, with 9 bases between. As DNA, the CDR3 is TGTGCCAGCTCACCGTACAAGAATAATGAAAAACTGTTTTTT. Protein product: CASSPYKNNEKLFF.

The chain carries TRBV4-1 and TRBJ2-2; no firm D call. Between the trimmed V and J ends, which lost 0 bases and 1 base, there was a span of 3 bases. This CDR3 region has 14 residues. Germline CDR1 and CDR2: MGHRA and YSYEKL. CDR3 nucleotides: TGCGCCAGCAGCCAAGATAAGAACACCGGGGAGCTGTTTTTT. It codes for CASSQDKNTGELFF.

The V and J genes are TRBV11-3 and TRBJ2-4; the match to TRBD1 covers 7 bases. CDR1 and CDR2 from the germline V gene are SGHNT and YENEEA. The CDR3 extends over 14 amino acids. V dropped 3 bases and J dropped 6; count of bases not matched to a gene: 5. DNA for the CDR3: TGTGCCAGCAGCTTGCGAGGGGGCAGAAACATTCAGTACTTC. Amino acids: CASSLRGGRNIQYF.

This clone appeared a single time. The chain recombines TRBV5-1 with TRBJ1-1, with a weak D call TRBD1 (5 bases). CDR1 is SGHRS, CDR2 YFSETQ, per germline. The CDR3 covers 14 residues. Between the trimmed V and J ends, which lost 0 bases and 6 bases, there was a span of 12 bases. CDR3 in DNA: TGCGCCAGCAGCTTGGCTCAGCGGGGGGCTGAAGCTTTCTTT. Amino acid sequence: CASSLAQRGAEAFF. The whole variable domain, remainder taken from reference TRBV5-1 and TRBJ1-1, is KAGVTQTPRYLIKTRGQQVTLSCSPISGHRSVSWYQQTPGQGLQFLFEYFSETQRNKGNFPGRFSGRQFSNSRSEMNVSTLELGDSALYLCASSLAQRGAEAFFGQGTRLTVV.

The V gene is TRBV30, the J gene TRBJ1-1; a possible D gene is TRBD1 (6 bases). The CDR3 runs to 12 residues. Trimming shortened V by 8 bases and J by 1 base, and 11 bases separated the two germline ends. Germline V CDR1 and CDR2: GTSNPN, SVGIG (reference sequence). Written as DNA, the CDR3 is TGTGCCGGGGGCAGGGGGAACACTGAAGCTTTCTTT. It specifies CAGGRGNTEAFF.

This chain uses TRBV9 with TRBJ1-5; possibly TRBD1 for D (5 bases). This CDR3 spans 13 amino acids. The V end lost 5 bases, the J end lost 5 bases, and 11 bases lay between the germline ends. Germline assignment: CDR1 SGDLS and CDR2 YYNGEE. Written as DNA, the CDR3 is TGTGCCAGCAGTGAAGCGGGGCATCAGCCCCAGCATTTT. This encodes CASSEAGHQPQHF.

This clone was seen only a few times. The chain is built from TRBV7-1 and TRBJ2-1; D remains unclear. TRBV7-1 is an ORF, with its function uncertain. With 4 bases removed from V and 9 bases from J, the gap between germline ends came to 13 bases. The CDR3 is 13 amino acids. Here the CDR3 reads CASSLGVPLEQFF. In DNA form, the CDR3 reads TGTGCCAGCAGCTTAGGTGTTCCCCTTGAGCAGTTCTTC.

This clone is medium-sized within its sample. This chain connects TRBV19 to TRBJ1-1; no firm D call. The V end was cut by 5 bases, the J end by 3 bases, with 10 bases between. CDR3 length: 13 amino acids. Looked up from germline, CDR1 is LNHDA and CDR2 is SQIVND (reference sequence). CDR3 residues: CASSGQKHTEAFF. As DNA, the CDR3 is TGTGCCAGTAGTGGGCAGAAGCACACTGAAGCTTTCTTT. Using reference TRBV19 and TRBJ1-1 for the parts outside the CDR3, the full variable domain is DGGITQSPKYLFRKEGQNVTLSCEQNLNHDAMYWYRQDPGQGLRLIYYSQIVNDFQKGDIAEGYSVSREKKESFPLTVTSAQKNPTAFYLCASSGQKHTEAFFGQGTRLTVV.

This clone was recorded at least ten times. This chain links TRBV11-3 with TRBJ2-7; D remains ambiguous. The CDR3 totals 14 residues. Per the germline V gene, CDR1 is SGHNT and CDR2 is YENEEA. V was shortened by 4 bases and J by 2 bases, with 12 bases between the two germline ends. The chain's CDR3 is CASSSTTETYEQYF. As DNA, the CDR3 is TGTGCCAGCAGCTCCACCACAGAAACCTACGAGCAGTACTTC.

This clone turned up a few times. The rearrangement links TRBV28 to TRBJ2-5; possibly TRBD2 for D (5 bases). Germline V gives CDR1 MDHEN, CDR2 SYDVKM. The CDR3 length is 12 residues. Deletions cut 7 bases from V and 4 bases from J, with 10 bases between. The CDR3 region is CASKGVPETQYF. CDR3 nucleotide sequence: TGTGCCAGCAAGGGAGTTCCAGAGACCCAGTACTTC.

There are a few counts of this clone. The chain joins TRBV28 to TRBJ2-7; D is possibly TRBD2 (7 bases). Germline V gene lookup returns CDR1 MDHEN and CDR2 SYDVKM. CDR3 length: 12 amino acids. The V and J ends lost 7 bases and 6 bases respectively, with 13 bases between them. The CDR3 reads CASTRGAFEQYF. DNA for the CDR3: TGTGCCAGCACTCGGGGGGCATTCGAGCAGTACTTC.

Within the sample, this clone is medium-sized. The chain combines TRBV6-8 with TRBJ2-5, with 7 bases aligning to TRBD2. Germline values: CDR1 MNHGY, CDR2 SAAAGT. Trimming at V came to 2 bases and at J to 4 bases, leaving 7 bases not matched to a gene. The CDR3 has 15 amino acids. CDR3 loop: CASSYRGEPGETQYF. The CDR3 DNA reads as TGTGCCAGCAGTTACCGGGGGGAGCCGGGAGAGACCCAGTACTTC.

Written as DNA, the CDR3 is TGTGCCAGCAGTACCGCAACGGGGGGCGATCAGCCCCAGCATTTT. Encoded protein: CASSTATGGDQPQHF. This rearrangement joins TRBV6-4 to TRBJ1-5, with D tentatively TRBD1 (6 bases). The CDR3 is 15 amino acids. The germline V and J ends were trimmed by 5 bases and 5 bases, with 16 bases remaining between them. The germline V gene encodes CDR1 MRHNA and CDR2 SNTAGT.

The V call is TRBV5-1, the J call TRBJ2-7; 9 bases line up with TRBD1. Germline CDR1 is SGHRS and CDR2 is YFSETQ. This CDR3 spans 16 amino acids. Losses at the gene ends were 1 base for V and 6 bases for J; bases not matched to a gene: 11. The DNA of the CDR3 is TGCGCCAGCAGCTTGATGGGGGGACAGGGTAACGGCGAGCAGTACTTC. Its translation: CASSLMGGQGNGEQYF.

Many counts were recorded for this clone. The chain couples TRBV9 to TRBJ2-7; no definite D call. CDR3 length: 12 residues. V dropped 4 bases and J dropped 3 bases, with 8 bases sitting between them. From germline, CDR1 is SGDLS and CDR2 YYNGEE. The CDR3 here is CASSSGYYEQYF. CDR3 nucleotides: TGTGCCAGCAGCTCCGGCTACTACGAGCAGTACTTC.